The clone carrying this T cell receptor beta chain occurred many times. As yet, its antigen is unknown. The source material, RNA transcripts, was used to amplify TCR beta CDR3 regions. With the HTBI primer set, the TCR CDR3 went through a first round of RT-PCR. TCRdb reprocessed the multiplex PCR reads with MiXCR, giving one entry per CDR3 protein. Among about 540,000 distinct CDR3 sequences listed, about 43% were seen once. The sample belongs to a study of T cells in Graves' hyperthyroidism and ophthalmopathy. General study points: Blood also contained most expanded thyroid clonotypes above 0.001. Separating ophthalmopathy from stable hyperthyroidism was achieved by a 13 V-J model.

Trimming stripped 1 base from V and 0 bases from J, with 7 bases between. The CDR3 has 14 residues. Germline lookup yields CDR1 MNHEY and CDR2 SVGEGT. This clonotype was sampled from a woman aged 18-29 years with Graves' hyperthyroidism. Sequences were obtained from peripheral blood or thyroid tissue (not recorded which). The chain combines TRBV6-2 or TRBV6-3 with TRBJ2-7, with D hard to call. The CDR3 loop reads CASSYFLASYEQYF. The CDR3 DNA sequence: TGTGCCAGCAGTTACTTCCTGGCCTCCTACGAGCAGTACTTC.